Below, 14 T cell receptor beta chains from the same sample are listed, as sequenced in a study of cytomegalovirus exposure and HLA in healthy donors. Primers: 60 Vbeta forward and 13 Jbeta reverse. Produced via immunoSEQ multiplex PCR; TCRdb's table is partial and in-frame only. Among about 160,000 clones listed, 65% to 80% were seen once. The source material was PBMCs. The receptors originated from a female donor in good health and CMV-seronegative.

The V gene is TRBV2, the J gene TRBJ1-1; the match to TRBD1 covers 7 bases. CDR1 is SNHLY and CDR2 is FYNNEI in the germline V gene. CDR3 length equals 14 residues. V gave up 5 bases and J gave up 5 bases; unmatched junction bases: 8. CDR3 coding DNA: TGTGCCAGCAGTTCAAACAGGGGTGGGACTGAAGCTTTCTTT. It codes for CASSSNRGGTEAFF.

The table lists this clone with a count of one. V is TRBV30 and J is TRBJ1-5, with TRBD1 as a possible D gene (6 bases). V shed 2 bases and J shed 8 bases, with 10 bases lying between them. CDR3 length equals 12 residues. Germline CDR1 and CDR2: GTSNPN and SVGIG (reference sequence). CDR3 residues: CAWSQGQKPQHF. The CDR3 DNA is TGTGCCTGGAGTCAGGGGCAAAAGCCCCAGCATTTT. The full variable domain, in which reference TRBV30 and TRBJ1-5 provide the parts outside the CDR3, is SQTIHQWPATLVQPVGSPLSLECTVEGTSNPNLYWYRQAAGRGLQLLFYSVGIGQISSEVPQNLSASRPQDRQFILSSKKLLLSDSGFYLCAWSQGQKPQHFGDGTRLSIL.

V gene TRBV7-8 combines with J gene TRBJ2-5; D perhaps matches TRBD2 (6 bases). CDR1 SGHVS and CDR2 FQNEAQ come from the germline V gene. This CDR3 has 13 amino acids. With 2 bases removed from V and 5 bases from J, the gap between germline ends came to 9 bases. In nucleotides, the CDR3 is TGTGCCAGCAGCTTAACGGGAGCGGAGACCCAGTACTTC. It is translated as CASSLTGAETQYF.

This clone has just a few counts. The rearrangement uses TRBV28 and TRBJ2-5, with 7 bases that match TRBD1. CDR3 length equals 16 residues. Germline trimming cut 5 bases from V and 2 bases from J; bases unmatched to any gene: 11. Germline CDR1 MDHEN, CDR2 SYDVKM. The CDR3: CASSPPMGTDQETQYF. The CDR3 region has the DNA TGTGCCAGCAGTCCCCCAATGGGGACAGATCAAGAGACCCAGTACTTC.

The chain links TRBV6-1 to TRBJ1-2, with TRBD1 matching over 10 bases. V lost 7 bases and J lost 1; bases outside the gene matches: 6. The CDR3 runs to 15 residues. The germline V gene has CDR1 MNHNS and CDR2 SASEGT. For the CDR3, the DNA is TGTGCCAGCACCAGAGGGACAGGGGTTAACTATGGCTACACCTTC. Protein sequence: CASTRGTGVNYGYTF.

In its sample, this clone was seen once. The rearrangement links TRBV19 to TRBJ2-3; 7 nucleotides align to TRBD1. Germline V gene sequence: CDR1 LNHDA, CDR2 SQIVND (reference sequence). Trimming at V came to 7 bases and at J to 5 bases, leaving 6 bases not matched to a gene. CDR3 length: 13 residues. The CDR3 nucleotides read TGTGCCAGTATTGTCCCAGGGGGAGATACGCAGTATTTT. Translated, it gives CASIVPGGDTQYF.

DNA for the CDR3: TGCGCCAGCACTCCGGACAGGTCGACGAACGAGCAGTACTTC. Translated: CASTPDRSTNEQYF. The V call is TRBV10-2, the J call TRBJ2-7, with 7 bases that match TRBD1. The junction had 11 bases not matched to a gene; V was cut back by 7 bases and J by 5 bases. Germline V CDR1 and CDR2: WSHSY, SAAADI. CDR3 length: 14 amino acids.

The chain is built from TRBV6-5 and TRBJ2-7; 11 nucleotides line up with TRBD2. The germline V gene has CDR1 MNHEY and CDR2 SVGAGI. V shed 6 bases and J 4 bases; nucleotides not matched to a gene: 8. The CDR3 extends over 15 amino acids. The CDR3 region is CASRDLAGGTYEQYF. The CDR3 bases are TGTGCCAGCAGGGACCTAGCGGGAGGAACGTACGAGCAGTACTTC.

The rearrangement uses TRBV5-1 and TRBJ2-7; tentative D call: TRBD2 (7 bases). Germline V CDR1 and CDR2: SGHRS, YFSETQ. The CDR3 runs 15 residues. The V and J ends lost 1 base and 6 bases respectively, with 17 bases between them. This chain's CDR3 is CASSLPGGLPAEQYF. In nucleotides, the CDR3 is TGCGCCAGCAGCTTGCCGGGGGGCCTTCCGGCCGAGCAGTACTTC.

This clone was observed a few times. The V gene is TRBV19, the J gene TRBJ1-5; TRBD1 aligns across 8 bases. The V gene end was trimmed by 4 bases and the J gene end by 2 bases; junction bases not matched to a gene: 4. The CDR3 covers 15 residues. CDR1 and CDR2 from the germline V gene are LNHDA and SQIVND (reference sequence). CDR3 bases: TGTGCCAGTAGTACCGCGACAGGGGGCAATCAGCCCCAGCATTTT. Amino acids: CASSTATGGNQPQHF.

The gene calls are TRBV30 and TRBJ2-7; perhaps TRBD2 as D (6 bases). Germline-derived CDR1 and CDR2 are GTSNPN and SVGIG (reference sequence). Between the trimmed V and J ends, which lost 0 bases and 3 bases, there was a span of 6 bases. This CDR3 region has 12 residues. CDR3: CAWSVAGYEQYF. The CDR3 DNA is TGTGCCTGGAGTGTAGCGGGCTACGAGCAGTACTTC. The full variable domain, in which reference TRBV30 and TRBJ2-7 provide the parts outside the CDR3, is SQTIHQWPATLVQPVGSPLSLECTVEGTSNPNLYWYRQAAGRGLQLLFYSVGIGQISSEVPQNLSASRPQDRQFILSSKKLLLSDSGFYLCAWSVAGYEQYFGPGTRLTVT.

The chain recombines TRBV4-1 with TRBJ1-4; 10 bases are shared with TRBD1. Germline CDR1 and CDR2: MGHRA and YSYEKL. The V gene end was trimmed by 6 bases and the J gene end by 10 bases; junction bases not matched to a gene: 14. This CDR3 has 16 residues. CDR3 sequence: CASRPVGQGDRGKLFF. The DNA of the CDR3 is TGCGCCAGCAGACCCGTTGGACAGGGGGATAGGGGAAAACTGTTTTTT.

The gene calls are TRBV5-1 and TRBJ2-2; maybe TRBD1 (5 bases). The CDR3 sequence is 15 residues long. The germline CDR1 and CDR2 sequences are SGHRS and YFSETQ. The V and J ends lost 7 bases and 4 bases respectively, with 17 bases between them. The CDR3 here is CASRSNRIPTGELFF. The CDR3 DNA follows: TGCGCCAGCCGATCCAACAGGATTCCCACCGGGGAGCTGTTTTTT.

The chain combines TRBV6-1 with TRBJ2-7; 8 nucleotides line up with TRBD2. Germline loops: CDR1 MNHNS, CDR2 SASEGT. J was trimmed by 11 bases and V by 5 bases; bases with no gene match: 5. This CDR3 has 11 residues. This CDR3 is CASSSSGTEYF. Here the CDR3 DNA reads TGTGCCAGCAGTAGTAGCGGGACGGAGTACTTC.